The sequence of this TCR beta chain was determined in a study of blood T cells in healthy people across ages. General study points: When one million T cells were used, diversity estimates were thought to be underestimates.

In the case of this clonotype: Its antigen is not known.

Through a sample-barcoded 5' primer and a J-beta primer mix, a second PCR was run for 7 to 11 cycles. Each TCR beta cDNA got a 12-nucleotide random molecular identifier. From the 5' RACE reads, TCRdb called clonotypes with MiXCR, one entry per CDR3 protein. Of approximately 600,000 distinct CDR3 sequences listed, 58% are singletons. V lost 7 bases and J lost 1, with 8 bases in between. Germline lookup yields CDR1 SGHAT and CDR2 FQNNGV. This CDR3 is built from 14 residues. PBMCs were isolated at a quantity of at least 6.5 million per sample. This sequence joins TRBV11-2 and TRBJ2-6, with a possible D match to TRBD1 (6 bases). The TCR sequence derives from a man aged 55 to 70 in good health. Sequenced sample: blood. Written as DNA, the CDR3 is TGTGCCAGCAACACAGGGTCTGGGGCCAACGTCCTGACTTTC. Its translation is CASNTGSGANVLTF.